This T cell receptor beta chain was obtained from a study of blood T cell repertoires in COVID-19 (dated by TCRdb to 2018 to 2020). Regarding the complete study: The collaborator samples originated in the United States, Italy and Spain and spanned the acute and convalescent phases of COVID-19. The prospective study material was composed of cDNA or gDNA derived from T cells, B-cell-depleted T cells, or PBMCs. Subjects who had been exposed to COVID-19, were actively infected with it, or had recovered from it provided the deeply sampled blood TCRbeta repertoires that made up the dataset. The repertoires were made available in a free public database intended to serve as a resource for research on the immune response to SARS-CoV-2. The samples were drawn from the first 160 participants of the ongoing ImmuneRACE study and from 1,254 subjects provided by 6 global collaborators. Sample metadata almost always included a de-identified subject ID, COVID-19 status, age in years and sex. Where available, HLA class I and class II types were taken from metadata supplied by the sample provider and were not determined by assay-based typing. Results and caveats for the whole study, not just this receptor: How much clinical and demographic metadata was included differed by source and by participant, and the metadata was provided uncurated.

Details on this clone: This clone's antigen is unknown. Base qualities are not provided; no much larger clone lies one nucleotide away.

The collaborating institutions used their own protocols to collect whole blood in K2EDTA tubes. For TCRbeta analysis, collaborator samples were shipped as frozen whole blood, as isolated PBMCs, or as DNA extracted from either sample type. The trim is 4 bases for V and 7 bases for J, with a gap of 21 bases between the germline ends. Based on the germline V gene, the CDR1 and CDR2 sequences are SQVTM and ANQGSEA. From the cysteine through the phenylalanine, the CDR3 covers 15 amino acids. Only the CDR3 part of the read is kept: 45 bases, read in frame from the first base. TCRbeta CDR3 regions were amplified from genomic DNA by means of the immunoSEQ Assay, a bias-controlled multiplex PCR. In the authors' own workflow: Within the assay, amplification of reference gene primers was used to estimate how many nucleated cells each sample contained. To quantify the absolute abundance of each unique TCRbeta CDR3 rearrangement, sequence reads were collapsed and filtered. Productive Simpson clonality was computed per sample as the square root of Simpson's diversity index over productive rearrangements. This is the immuneACCESS table as TCRdb keeps it, with only in-frame sequences that have V and J called. A part of the clones is gone; compared with another copy, unresolved V genes explain less than half, and the rest is unexplained. For V, J and clone size, that table is used; D and trimming come from the DNA. This sample lists 170,000 or so clones; 60% to 80% were detected once. 26% of the sample belongs to the ten largest clones.

The source is a woman in her 70s with acute or convalescent COVID-19. In this chain, TRBV29-1 is recombined with TRBJ2-3, and perhaps TRBD1 as D gene, on 6 matching bases. The specimen sequenced was peripheral blood. CDR3 reads: CSVVLGPRGQYTQYF. At the DNA level, the sequence is TGCAGCGTTGTTCTAGGGCCAAGGGGACAATATACGCAGTATTTT.